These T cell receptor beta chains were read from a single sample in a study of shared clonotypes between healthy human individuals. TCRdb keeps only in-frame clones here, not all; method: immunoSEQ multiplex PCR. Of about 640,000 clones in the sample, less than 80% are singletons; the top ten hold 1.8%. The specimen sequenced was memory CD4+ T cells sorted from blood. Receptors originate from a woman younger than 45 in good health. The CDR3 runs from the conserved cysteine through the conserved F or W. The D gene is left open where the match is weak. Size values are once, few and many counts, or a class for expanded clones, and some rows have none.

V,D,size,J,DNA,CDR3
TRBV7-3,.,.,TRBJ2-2,TGTGCCAGCAGCTTTACGGGAGCCGGGATCGGGGAGCTGTTTTTT,CASSFTGAGIGELFF
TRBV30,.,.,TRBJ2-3,TGTGCCTGGAGTATCGGGTTAAGCACAGATACGCAGTATTTT,CAWSIGLSTDTQYF
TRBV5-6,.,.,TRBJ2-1,TGTGCCAGCAGCTTGGGTAGCGGAGGTACCTACAATGAGCAGTTCTTC,CASSLGSGGTYNEQFF
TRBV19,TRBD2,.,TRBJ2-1,TGTGCCAGTAGTAATAGCGGGAGCTCCTACAATGAGCAGTTCTTC,CASSNSGSSYNEQFF
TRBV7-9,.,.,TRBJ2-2,TGTGCCAGCAGCCCATTGACCGGGGAGCTGTTTTTT,CASSPLTGELFF
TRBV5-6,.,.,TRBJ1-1,TGTGCCAGCAGCGTAATGGGGATGAACACTGAAGCTTTCTTT,CASSVMGMNTEAFF
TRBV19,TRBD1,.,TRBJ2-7,TGTGCCACGCGGGACAGGTCCTACGAGCAGTACTTC,CATRDRSYEQYF
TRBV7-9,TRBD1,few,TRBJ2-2,TGTGCCAGCAGCTTAGTCCCGGGACAGGGGACCGGGGAGCTGTTTTTT,CASSLVPGQGTGELFF
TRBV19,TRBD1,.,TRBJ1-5,TGTGCCAGTAGTATCGGGACAGGGGCTACAATGAGGCAGCCCCAGCATTTT,CASSIGTGATMRQPQHF
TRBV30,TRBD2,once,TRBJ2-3,TGTGCCTGGAGTGTGCGCGGGGGTTTGCGTTCAGATACGCAGTATTTT,CAWSVRGGLRSDTQYF